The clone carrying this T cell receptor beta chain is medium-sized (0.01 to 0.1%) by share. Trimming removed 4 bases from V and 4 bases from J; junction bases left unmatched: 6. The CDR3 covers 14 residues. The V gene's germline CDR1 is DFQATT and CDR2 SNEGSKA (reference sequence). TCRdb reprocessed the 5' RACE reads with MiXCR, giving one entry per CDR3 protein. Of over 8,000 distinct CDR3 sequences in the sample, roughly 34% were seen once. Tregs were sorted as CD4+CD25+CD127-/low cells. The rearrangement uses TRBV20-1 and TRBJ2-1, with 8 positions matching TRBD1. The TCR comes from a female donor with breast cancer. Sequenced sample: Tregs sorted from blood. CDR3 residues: CSATTGEIYNEQFF. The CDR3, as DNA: TGCAGTGCTACGACAGGGGAAATTTACAATGAGCAGTTCTTC.